This is a list of T cell receptor beta chains from one sample in a study of shared clonotypes between healthy human individuals. The method was immunoSEQ multiplex PCR; TCRdb's version includes in-frame clones alone and lacks a portion of them. The data show over a million clones, 70% to 80% seen once. The material sequenced was memory CD4+ T cells from PBMCs. These receptors all stem from a man younger than 35 in good health. Some clones in this sample may be carry-over from other donors' samples. The CDR3 runs from the conserved cysteine through the conserved F or W.

>TRBV7-8
CASTRDREIIGQYF
>TRBV5-1
CASSLVEGGETQYF
>TRBV5-1
CASSEGQNYGYTF
>TRBV7-2
CASSSRRKNTEAFF
>TRBV5-1
CASSLSSGEETQYF
>TRBV6-6
CATRRSGQGHEQYF
>TRBV28
CASTQREWGLAGYSDTQYF
>TRBV5-4
CASSLWAGNYEQYF
>TRBV6-1
CALRCRGCYEQYF
>TRBV5-5
CASSLVALSEYGYTF
>TRBV5-4
CASSRGYSYEQYF
>TRBV2
CASSEDGVVSKNIQYF
>TRBV5-6
CASSSLIISGSSTDTQYF
>TRBV10-3
CAISGSGSPADTQYF
>TRBV5-6
CASSLVTGTGDGYTF
>TRBV29-1
CSIQAGGPYEQYF
>TRBV7-2
CASSLTAGASNEQFF
>TRBV7-3
CASSLKSGMGTDTQYF
>TRBV29-1
CSVGNYNEQFF
>TRBV5-1
CASSLGGGAYGYTF
>TRBV27
CASSRISGEQFF
>TRBV19
CASSMTRGSGIQYF
>TRBV28
CASSSRRQGSYNSPLHF
>TRBV7-2
CASSLRRSLDTQYF
>TRBV11-2
CASSLVGHGSPGNTIYF
>TRBV28
CASRMGGAGTGELFF
>TRBV19
CASSMGREGLAKNIQYF
>TRBV5-4
CASSLGWTSTDTQYF
>TRBV28
CASSDTSSTDTQYF
>TRBV7-8
CASLRTSGMGEQFF
>TRBV11-2
CASSLEAEINYGYTF
>TRBV7-9
CASSLDVDGGYTF
>TRBV28
CASSFGGRRQYF
>TRBV10-3
CAISESGLMNTEAFF
>TRBV15
CATSREQGSSYEQYF
>TRBV18
CASSPGDTQYF
>TRBV28
CASGQGASTEAFF
>TRBV28
CASLSPATNEKLFF
>TRBV5-1
CASRSAPGIANRWETQYF
>TRBV5-4
CASRVWQTNTEAFF
>TRBV5-1
CASSLTGVSGNTIYF
>TRBV7-9
CASSRDAATNEKLFF
>TRBV28
CASSSGGNGYTF
>TRBV10-2
CASLGGNEKLFF
>TRBV28
CASARFQYNEQFF
>TRBV9
CASSVGQSQGDTQYF
>TRBV7-8
CASSLSPQRPPYEQYF
>TRBV5-4
CASSFLDNSGNTIYF
>TRBV21-1
CASSTTGTGITDTQYF
>TRBV28
CASRGTKSNEQFF
>TRBV29-1
CRAGEVVTEAFF
>TRBV11-2
CASSLEVIRGTEAFF
>TRBV5-1
CASSLAATNRGGEQFF